This T cell receptor (beta chain) is drawn from a study of blood T cell repertoires in COVID-19. Original handling: Cell counts per sample came from amplifying reference gene primers. Assay: immunoSEQ multiplex PCR; the TCRdb copy retains only in-frame clones and omits some. Clone size and the V and J calls come from that table; the DNA yielded D and trimming. The table lists 470,000 or so clones, about 89% of them singletons, with approximately 4.3% in the top ten. V was pared by 6 bases and J by 4 bases, with 9 bases of the junction left unmatched. The CDR3 totals 15 residues. Germline assignment: CDR1 SGHAT and CDR2 FQNNGV.

This rearrangement joins TRBV11-2 to TRBJ1-2; 9 nucleotides align to TRBD1. The sequence came from a woman aged 30 to 39 with acute or convalescent COVID-19. What was sequenced was peripheral blood. The CDR3 DNA reads as TGTGCCAGCAGTCTTAAACCGGGACAGGGCTATGGCTACACCTTC. Its protein product is CASSLKPGQGYGYTF.